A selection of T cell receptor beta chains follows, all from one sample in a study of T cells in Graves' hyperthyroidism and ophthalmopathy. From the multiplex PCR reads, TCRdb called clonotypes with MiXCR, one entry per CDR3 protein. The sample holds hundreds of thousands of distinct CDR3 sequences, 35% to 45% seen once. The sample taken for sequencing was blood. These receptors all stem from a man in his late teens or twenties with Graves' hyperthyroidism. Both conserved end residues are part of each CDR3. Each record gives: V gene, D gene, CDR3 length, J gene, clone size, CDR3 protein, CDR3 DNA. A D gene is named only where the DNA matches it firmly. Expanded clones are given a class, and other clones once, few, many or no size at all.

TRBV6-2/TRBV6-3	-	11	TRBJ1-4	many	CASSYGGKLFF	TGTGCCAGCAGTTACGGAGGAAAACTGTTTTTT
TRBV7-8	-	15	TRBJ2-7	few	CASSLGDGLSYEQYF	TGTGCCAGCAGCTTAGGCGACGGCCTCTCCTACGAGCAGTACTTC
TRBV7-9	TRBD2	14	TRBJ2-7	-	CASSTRLADYEQYF	TGTGCCAGCAGCACCCGACTAGCGGATTACGAGCAGTACTTC
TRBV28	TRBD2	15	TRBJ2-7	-	CATKGTSGFSYEQYF	TGTGCCACCAAGGGGACTAGCGGGTTCTCCTACGAGCAGTACTTC
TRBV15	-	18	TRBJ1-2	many	CATSRGIRSDSLIYGYTF	TGTGCCACCAGCAGAGGTATTAGAAGCGACAGCTTGATCTATGGCTACACCTTC
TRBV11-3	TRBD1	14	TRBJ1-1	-	CASGPEQGHTEAFF	TGTGCCAGCGGCCCGGAACAGGGGCACACTGAAGCTTTCTTT
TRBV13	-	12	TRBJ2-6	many	CASSYGPDVLTF	TGTGCCAGCAGCTATGGACCTGACGTCCTGACTTTC
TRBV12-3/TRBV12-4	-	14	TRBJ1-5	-	CASSRDKLNQPQHF	TGTGCCAGCAGCCGGGACAAACTCAATCAGCCCCAGCATTTT
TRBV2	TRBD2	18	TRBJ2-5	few	CANTPGTSGGPYQETQYF	TGTGCCAACACCCCGGGGACTAGCGGGGGCCCGTACCAAGAGACCCAGTACTTC
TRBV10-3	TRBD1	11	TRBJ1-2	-	CATGTGQGYTF	TGTGCCACCGGGACAGGGCAGGGCTACACCTTC
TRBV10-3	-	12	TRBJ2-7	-	CAIAGADYEQYF	TGTGCCATCGCGGGGGCTGACTACGAGCAGTACTTC
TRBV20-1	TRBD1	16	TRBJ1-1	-	CSARDGARGPDTEAFF	TGCAGTGCTAGAGATGGGGCCAGGGGGCCTGACACTGAAGCTTTCTTT
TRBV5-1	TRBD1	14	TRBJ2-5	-	CASSPGQTQETQYF	TGCGCCAGCAGCCCGGGACAGACCCAAGAGACCCAGTACTTC
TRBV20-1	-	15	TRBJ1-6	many	CSAVRDSSYNSPLHF	TGCAGTGCTGTTCGTGACAGCTCCTATAATTCACCCCTCCACTTT
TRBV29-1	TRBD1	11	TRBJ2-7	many	CSVGTAYEQYF	TGCAGCGTCGGGACAGCATACGAGCAGTACTTC
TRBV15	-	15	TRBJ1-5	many	CATSRARGDNQPQHF	TGTGCCACCAGCAGAGCTCGTGGGGATAATCAGCCCCAGCATTTT
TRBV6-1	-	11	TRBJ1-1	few	CASSETPEAFF	TGTGCCAGCAGTGAAACGCCTGAAGCTTTCTTT
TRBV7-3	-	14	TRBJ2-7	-	CASSYTVLVNEQYF	TGTGCCAGCAGTTACACAGTGTTGGTGAACGAGCAGTACTTC
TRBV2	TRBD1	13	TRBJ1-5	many	CASRTGVEGAQHF	TGTGCCAGCCGGACAGGGGTTGAGGGGGCCCAGCATTTT
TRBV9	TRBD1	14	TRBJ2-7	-	CASSVGTVPYEQYF	TGTGCCAGCAGCGTCGGGACAGTTCCCTACGAGCAGTACTTC
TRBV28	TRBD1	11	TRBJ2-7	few	CASSSETGLYF	TGTGCCAGCAGTTCGGAGACAGGGCTGTACTTC
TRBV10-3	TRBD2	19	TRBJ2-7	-	CAITEETGGRSAYSYEQYF	TGTGCCATCACGGAGGAGACTGGCGGGAGGTCCGCCTATTCCTACGAGCAGTACTTC
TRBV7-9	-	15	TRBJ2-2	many	CASSLGSEYTGELFF	TGTGCCAGCAGCTTAGGCAGCGAGTACACCGGGGAGCTGTTTTTT
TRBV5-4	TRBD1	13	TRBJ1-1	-	CASSFSDREEAFF	TGTGCCAGCAGCTTTTCCGACAGGGAGGAGGCTTTCTTT
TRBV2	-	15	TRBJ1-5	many	CASSGTGTGNQPQHF	TGTGCCAGCAGTGGTACAGGTACGGGCAATCAGCCCCAGCATTTT
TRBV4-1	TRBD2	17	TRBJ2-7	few	CASSSTTLAGHSYEQYF	TGCGCCAGCAGCTCCACCACGCTAGCGGGACACTCCTACGAGCAGTACTTC
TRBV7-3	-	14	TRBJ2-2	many	CASSLRPDTGELFF	TGTGCCAGCAGCTTAAGGCCGGACACCGGGGAGCTGTTTTTT
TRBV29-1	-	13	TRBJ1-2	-	CSVYSGPNYGYTF	TGCAGCGTGTATTCCGGGCCGAACTATGGCTACACCTTC
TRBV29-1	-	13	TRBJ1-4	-	CSADAGRTEKLFF	TGCAGCGCCGATGCGGGGCGCACCGAAAAACTGTTTTTT
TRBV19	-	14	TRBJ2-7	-	CASRPNGRSYEQYF	TGTGCCAGTAGACCGAACGGACGGAGCTACGAGCAGTACTTC
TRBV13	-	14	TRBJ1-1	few	CASSFSGVYTEAFF	TGTGCCAGCAGCTTCTCCGGGGTGTACACTGAAGCTTTCTTT
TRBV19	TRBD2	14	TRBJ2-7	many	CASSIIAGVYEQYF	TGTGCCAGTAGTATCATTGCGGGAGTCTACGAGCAGTACTTC
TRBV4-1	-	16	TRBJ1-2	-	CASSQAMDAPPYGYTF	TGCGCCAGCAGCCAAGCTATGGACGCTCCCCCCTACGGCTACACCTTC
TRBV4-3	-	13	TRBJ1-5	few	CASSQERVAPQHF	TGCGCCAGCAGCCAAGAAAGGGTCGCGCCCCAGCATTTT
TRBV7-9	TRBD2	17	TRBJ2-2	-	CASSSGVTGGKSGELFF	TGTGCCAGCAGCTCAGGTGTTACGGGAGGAAAATCCGGGGAGCTGTTTTTT
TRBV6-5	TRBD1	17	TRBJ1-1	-	CASSSAPGGKGNTEAFF	TGTGCCAGCAGTTCCGCCCCAGGGGGCAAGGGGAACACTGAAGCTTTCTTT
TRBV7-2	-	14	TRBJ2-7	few	CASSLERYSYEQYF	TGTGCCAGCAGCTTAGAGCGGTACTCCTACGAGCAGTACTTC
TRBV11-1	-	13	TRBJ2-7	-	CASSQMGNSKQYF	TGTGCCAGCAGCCAGATGGGCAATTCAAAGCAGTACTTC
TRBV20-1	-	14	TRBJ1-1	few	CSALSTSGNTEAFF	TGCAGTGCTTTATCGACAAGTGGGAACACTGAAGCTTTCTTT
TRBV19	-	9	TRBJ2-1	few	CASSYEQFF	TGTGCCAGTAGCTATGAGCAGTTCTTC
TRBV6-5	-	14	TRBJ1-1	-	CASSYSYGGTEAFF	TGTGCCAGCAGTTACTCGTACGGGGGCACTGAAGCTTTCTTT
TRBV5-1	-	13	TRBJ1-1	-	CASSQVQYKEAFF	TGCGCCAGCAGCCAAGTCCAATACAAAGAAGCTTTCTTT
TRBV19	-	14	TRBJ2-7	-	CASSISPSGYEQYF	TGTGCCAGTAGTATTTCCCCGTCGGGGTACGAGCAGTACTTC
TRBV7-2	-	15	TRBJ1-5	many	CASSQGAGRNQPQHF	TGTGCCAGCAGCCAGGGAGCGGGACGGAATCAGCCCCAGCATTTT